This T cell receptor beta chain was profiled in a study of T cell responses to AZD1222 COVID-19 vaccine. The study's findings and limits: Donors were chiefly white British, with a greater number of females, and clonal diversity was perhaps underestimated. Two AZD1222 administrations were followed by greater Spike-specific TCR breadth and depth. Among spike-specific TCRs, nearly half reportedly target unmutated variant regions.

It was second doses at about 4 or about 12 weeks that were pooled. This clone was counted only a few times. Its antigen is as yet unknown. Sequenced by immunoSEQ multiplex PCR; TCRdb stores in-frame clones only, minus some. Among 150,000 to 200,000 clones, around 90% were seen once, and the ten largest hold under 1.5%. The V end was cut by 3 bases, the J end by 0 bases, with 13 bases between. The CDR3 extends over 15 amino acids. Per the germline V gene, CDR1 is SGHRS and CDR2 is YFSETQ. Here the sequenced sample was peripheral blood, taken 28 days after the second AZD1222 dose. The rearrangement links TRBV5-1 to TRBJ2-7, with D uncertain. This clonotype was sampled from an adult who received the AZD1222 COVID-19 vaccine. This chain's CDR3 is CASSWRSDASYEQYF. CDR3 in DNA: TGCGCCAGCAGCTGGCGATCGGACGCCTCCTACGAGCAGTACTTC.